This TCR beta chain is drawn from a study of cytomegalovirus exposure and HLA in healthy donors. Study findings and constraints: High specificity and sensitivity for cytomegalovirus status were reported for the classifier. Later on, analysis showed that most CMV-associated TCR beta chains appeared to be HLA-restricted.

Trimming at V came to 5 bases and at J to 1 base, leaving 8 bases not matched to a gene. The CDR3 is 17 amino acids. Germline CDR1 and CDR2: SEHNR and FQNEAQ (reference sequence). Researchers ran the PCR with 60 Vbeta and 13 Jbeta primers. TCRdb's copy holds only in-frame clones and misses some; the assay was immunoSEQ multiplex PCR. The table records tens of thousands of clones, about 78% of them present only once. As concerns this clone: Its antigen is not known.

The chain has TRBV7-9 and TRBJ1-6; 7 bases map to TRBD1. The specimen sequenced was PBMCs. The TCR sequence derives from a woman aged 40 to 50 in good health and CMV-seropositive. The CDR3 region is CASSTGGQTSYNSPLHF. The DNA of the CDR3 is TGTGCCAGCAGCACTGGGGGACAGACGTCCTATAATTCACCCCTCCACTTT.